This T cell receptor (beta chain) was sequenced during a study of T cell changes during pregnancy in multiple sclerosis. TCRdb's table, derived via immunoSEQ multiplex PCR, lists solely in-frame clones and lacks some. Of tens of thousands of clones in the sample, more than 90% were seen once. The CDR3 spans 14 residues. Germline V gives CDR1 SGHRS, CDR2 YFSETQ. J was trimmed by 7 bases and V by 0 bases; bases with no gene match: 2. This TCR derives from a female donor in good health, enrolled as a control in a pregnancy study. The source material was peripheral blood, sampled after pregnancy. This chain joins TRBV5-1 and TRBJ1-4, with 8 bases that match TRBD1. In DNA form, the CDR3 reads TGCGCCAGCAGCTTGGATACAGGGGGTGAAAAACTGTTTTTT. Amino acid sequence: CASSLDTGGEKLFF.